This T cell receptor beta chain was captured in a study of graft-versus-host responses after intestinal transplantation. Overall study context: Each transplant was multivisceral, liver-intestinal, or isolated intestinal. Study-level points and caveats: Some GvH clones appeared in ileal mucosa or blood before recipient bone marrow. The study found high graft-versus-host to host-versus-graft clonal ratios in allografts of patients with graft-donor T cell macrochimerism.

Turning to this clone: The target antigen is unknown.

TCRdb's copy holds only in-frame clones and misses some; the assay was immunoSEQ multiplex PCR. This sample has just over 70,000 clones, with under 90% found just once. The CDR3 extends over 14 amino acids. Looked up from germline, CDR1 is MNHEY and CDR2 is SMNVEV (reference sequence). V lost 1 base and J lost 8, with 12 bases in between. The starting material was unstimulated CD4+ T cells sorted from spleen or lymph node cells, obtained before transplant. V and J are TRBV27 and TRBJ2-1, with no clear D. This receptor was obtained from a human donor who was the organ donor for an intestinal transplant. The CDR3: CASSLWAMSYEQFF. Here the CDR3 DNA reads TGTGCCAGCAGTTTATGGGCTATGTCATATGAGCAGTTCTTC.